The rows below give T cell receptor beta chains drawn from one sample of a study of cytomegalovirus exposure and HLA in healthy donors. The protocol was immunoSEQ multiplex PCR, while the TCRdb copy is restricted to in-frame clones and leaves out a portion. This sample has around 190,000 clones, with roughly three quarters found just once. Sequenced material: PBMCs. The receptors originated from a woman aged 45-60 years in good health and CMV-seronegative. The CDR3 runs from the conserved cysteine through the conserved F or W. A D gene is named only where the DNA matches it firmly. A clone size is listed for some rows: how often the clone was seen (once, few, many), or a class if it is expanded.

.,.,TRBV4-3,TRBJ2-2,CASSQGQGGELFF,TGCGCCAGCAGCCAGGGGCAGGGCGGGGAGCTGTTTTTT
TRBD2,.,TRBV28,TRBJ2-1,CASILASGLYNEQFF,TGTGCCAGCATCCTGGCTAGCGGACTCTACAATGAGCAGTTCTTC
TRBD2,few,TRBV18,TRBJ2-3,CASSPGLAGSDTQYF,TGTGCCAGCTCACCCGGACTAGCGGGGTCGGATACGCAGTATTTT
.,.,TRBV2,TRBJ1-2,CASSETLGGYTF,TGTGCCAGCAGTGAAACTCTGGGCGGCTACACCTTC
.,once,TRBV28,TRBJ2-5,CASSLVRGETQYF,TGTGCCAGCAGTTTGGTAAGGGGAGAGACCCAGTACTTC
TRBD2,.,TRBV29-1,TRBJ2-3,CSVFGLAGTDTQYF,TGCAGCGTTTTCGGACTAGCGGGAACGGATACGCAGTATTTT
.,.,TRBV19,TRBJ1-1,CASRTQKNTEAFF,TGTGCCAGTAGAACCCAGAAGAACACTGAAGCTTTCTTT
TRBD1,.,TRBV15,TRBJ1-3,CATSIPLDRDPGGNTIYF,TGTGCCACCAGTATACCTCTTGACAGGGATCCTGGTGGAAACACCATATATTTT
.,.,TRBV10-1,TRBJ1-2,CARPRDSEGYTF,TGCGCCAGGCCCCGCGACTCGGAGGGCTACACCTTC
.,.,TRBV7-9,TRBJ1-5,CASSLGERGNQPQHF,TGTGCCAGCAGCTTAGGTGAGCGTGGCAATCAGCCCCAGCATTTT
TRBD1,.,TRBV10-3,TRBJ2-3,CAISPGQGTDTQYF,TGTGCCATCAGTCCGGGACAGGGCACAGATACGCAGTATTTT
TRBD1,once,TRBV7-2,TRBJ1-2,CASRIDRVNGYTF,TGTGCCAGCAGGATCGACAGGGTCAATGGCTACACCTTC
TRBD1,.,TRBV2,TRBJ2-7,CASKRGQSSYEQYF,TGTGCCAGCAAACGGGGACAGAGCTCCTACGAGCAGTACTTC
TRBD1,.,TRBV2,TRBJ1-4,CASINLLTGTGHEKLFF,TGTGCCAGCATTAACCTCCTTACCGGGACAGGGCACGAAAAACTGTTTTTT
.,few,TRBV4-1,TRBJ1-4,CASSQRGAARDELFF,TGCGCCAGCAGCCAACGGGGGGCCGCGCGGGATGAACTGTTTTTT
TRBD2,.,TRBV5-1,TRBJ2-2,CASWPSGRAGELFF,TGCGCCAGCTGGCCTAGCGGGAGGGCCGGGGAGCTGTTTTTT